Listed below are T cell receptor beta chains from one sample, sequenced in a study of blood T cell repertoires in COVID-19. Profiled with immunoSEQ multiplex PCR; TCRdb holds only in-frame clones, not every one. This sample yields about 67,000 clones, of which roughly 73% are seen a single time; approximately 6.8% belongs to the top ten. The sequencing sample was made of peripheral blood. The origin of the receptors is a woman aged 60-75 years with acute or convalescent COVID-19. The CDR3 runs from the conserved cysteine through the conserved F or W. Each record gives: D gene, J gene, clone size, V gene, CDR3 protein, CDR3 DNA. The D gene is left open where the match is weak. Only part of the rows carry a size: once, few, many, or a class if the clone is expanded.

TRBD2,TRBJ2-3,once,TRBV7-3,CASRRGIADTQYF,TGTGCCAGCAGGCGGGGGATCGCAGATACGCAGTATTTT
TRBD2,TRBJ2-7,NA,TRBV3-1/TRBV3-2,CASSQGLAGSYEQYF,TGTGCCAGCAGCCAAGGACTAGCGGGGAGCTACGAGCAGTACTTC
NA,TRBJ2-7,NA,TRBV4-1,CASRRETLSYEQYF,TGCGCCAGCAGACGGGAAACCCTCTCCTACGAGCAGTACTTC
NA,TRBJ1-2,few,TRBV7-3,CASSLLPTGPYGYTF,TGTGCCAGCAGCTTACTACCAACTGGTCCCTACGGCTACACCTTC
NA,TRBJ2-7,NA,TRBV7-3,CASSLRGGGGLSSYEQYF,TGTGCCAGCAGCTTAAGGGGAGGAGGGGGCCTCAGCTCCTACGAGCAGTACTTC
TRBD2,TRBJ2-3,NA,TRBV6-2/TRBV6-3,CASSYAGGPITQYF,TGTGCCAGCAGTTACGCGGGGGGGCCCATTACGCAGTATTTT
NA,TRBJ1-1,many,TRBV5-1,CASSLRQQDPPGSRAFF,TGCGCCAGCAGCTTGCGTCAACAAGACCCGCCGGGGAGTCGAGCTTTCTTT
TRBD1,TRBJ2-1,NA,TRBV11-3,CASSLERTGSYNEQFF,TGTGCCAGCAGCTTAGAACGGACAGGGTCGTACAATGAGCAGTTCTTC
NA,TRBJ1-2,NA,TRBV9,CASSPPPVNYGYTF,TGTGCCAGCAGCCCCCCCCCAGTGAACTATGGCTACACCTTC
TRBD1,TRBJ2-7,NA,TRBV28,CASSFTLPGQGGMSSYEQYF,TGTGCCAGCAGTTTCACTTTGCCGGGACAGGGAGGGATGAGCTCCTACGAGCAGTACTTC
TRBD2,TRBJ2-1,NA,TRBV12-3/TRBV12-4,CAIRGVPRNEQFF,TGTGCCATACGGGGGGTCCCCCGGAATGAGCAGTTCTTC
NA,TRBJ1-1,NA,TRBV15,CATSRDRRITGRTEAFF,TGTGCCACCAGCAGAGATAGGCGTATCACAGGCAGGACTGAAGCTTTCTTT
NA,TRBJ2-5,NA,TRBV7-2,CASSLRMRETQYF,TGTGCCAGCAGCCTTAGGATGCGGGAGACCCAGTACTTC
TRBD1,TRBJ1-4,NA,TRBV4-3,CASSARQGSNEKLFF,TGCGCCAGCAGCGCCCGACAGGGGAGTAATGAAAAACTGTTTTTT
TRBD1,TRBJ1-5,NA,TRBV5-1,CASSPGTANQPQHF,TGCGCCAGCAGCCCAGGGACAGCTAATCAGCCCCAGCATTTT
NA,TRBJ2-7,NA,TRBV5-1,CASSLWGRSAYEQYF,TGCGCCAGCAGCTTGTGGGGCCGCAGCGCCTACGAGCAGTACTTC
TRBD1,TRBJ2-7,NA,TRBV5-8,CASSGGQIEQYF,TGTGCCAGCAGCGGGGGACAGATCGAGCAGTACTTC
TRBD1,TRBJ1-1,NA,TRBV15,CATSRDLGQFTEAFF,TGTGCCACCAGCAGAGATCTGGGACAGTTCACTGAAGCTTTCTTT
TRBD1,TRBJ2-2,NA,TRBV10-1,CASSEGTGDTGELFF,TGCGCCAGCAGTGAGGGGACAGGGGACACCGGGGAGCTGTTTTTT
TRBD2,TRBJ2-5,NA,TRBV30,CAWAAGAGETQYF,TGTGCCTGGGCAGCGGGGGCCGGTGAGACCCAGTACTTC
NA,TRBJ1-5,NA,TRBV27,CASSPPGGQPQHF,TGTGCCAGCAGTCCCCCAGGAGGGCAGCCCCAGCATTTT
NA,TRBJ1-2,few,TRBV6-1,CASSESGDLNYGYTF,TGTGCCAGCAGTGAAAGCGGGGATCTCAACTATGGCTACACCTTC
NA,TRBJ1-2,once,TRBV4-1,CASSQSSGGNYGYTF,TGCGCCAGCAGCCAAAGTTCAGGTGGTAACTATGGCTACACCTTC
NA,TRBJ2-5,NA,TRBV4-3,CASSQVYSAETQYF,TGCGCCAGCAGCCAAGTTTACTCTGCGGAGACCCAGTACTTC
TRBD1,TRBJ2-2,NA,TRBV28,CASSSWTGGAYGELFF,TGTGCCAGCAGTTCTTGGACAGGGGGCGCTTACGGGGAGCTGTTTTTT
NA,TRBJ2-2,NA,TRBV7-8,CASSSDDTARTGELFF,TGTGCCAGCAGCTCTGATGACACGGCCCGTACCGGGGAGCTGTTTTTT
TRBD1,TRBJ2-7,NA,TRBV7-9,CASSSYLTGYEQYF,TGTGCCAGCAGCTCTTACTTGACAGGGTACGAGCAGTACTTC
TRBD1,TRBJ1-1,NA,TRBV5-1,CASSVHPSGTGTPIEAFF,TGCGCCAGCAGCGTACACCCCTCCGGGACAGGGACCCCAATTGAAGCTTTCTTT
TRBD2,TRBJ2-3,NA,TRBV5-8,CASSFGGGPGTDTQYF,TGTGCCAGCAGCTTCGGCGGGGGGCCGGGGACAGATACGCAGTATTTT
NA,TRBJ1-1,NA,TRBV3-1/TRBV3-2,CASSQVQGNTEAFF,TGTGCCAGCAGCCAAGTACAGGGGAACACTGAAGCTTTCTTT
NA,TRBJ1-1,few,TRBV7-2,CASSLGGGYAEAFF,TGTGCCAGCAGCTTAGGCGGGGGTTACGCTGAAGCTTTCTTT
NA,TRBJ1-1,NA,TRBV28,CASSSRGTTEAFF,TGTGCCAGCAGTTCCCGGGGGACCACTGAAGCTTTCTTT
TRBD1,TRBJ2-3,NA,TRBV5-1,CASRLQGAEDTQYF,TGCGCCAGCAGGTTACAGGGGGCGGAAGATACGCAGTATTTT
NA,TRBJ1-2,NA,TRBV7-8,CASSLDPVNYGYTF,TGTGCCAGCAGCTTAGACCCAGTCAACTATGGCTACACCTTC
TRBD1,TRBJ2-5,once,TRBV7-8,CASSFEGYRTGGTKTQYF,TGTGCCAGCAGCTTTGAAGGTTATAGAACAGGGGGTACCAAGACCCAGTACTTC
TRBD1,TRBJ2-3,once,TRBV6-5,CASRPTGGWQQYF,TGTGCCAGCAGACCAACAGGGGGGTGGCAACAGTATTTT
TRBD1,TRBJ2-7,few,TRBV10-2,CASSESRTGNEQYF,TGCGCCAGCAGTGAGTCCCGGACAGGGAACGAGCAGTACTTC
NA,TRBJ1-2,NA,TRBV6-1,CASSDGTNYGYTF,TGTGCCAGCAGTGACGGTACTAACTATGGCTACACCTTC
NA,TRBJ1-1,NA,TRBV28,CASSSYAGSDTEAFF,TGTGCCAGCAGTTCCTATGCCGGGTCGGACACTGAAGCTTTCTTT
NA,TRBJ2-1,NA,TRBV4-3,CASSQDGVRQNEQFF,TGCGCCAGCAGCCAAGATGGTGTTCGCCAGAATGAGCAGTTCTTC
NA,TRBJ2-7,NA,TRBV27,CASSLRAPYEQYF,TGTGCCAGCAGTTTGAGAGCCCCCTACGAGCAGTACTTC